This T cell receptor beta chain was retrieved from a study of T cell responses to AZD1222 COVID-19 vaccine. Germline CDR1 is MNHEY and CDR2 is SVGAGI. V lost 2 bases and J 6 bases, leaving 11 bases between the germline ends. The CDR3 contains 15 residues. Study-level findings and limits: Only 5 or 6 individuals given AZD1222 were seropositive at baseline.

As concerns this clone: The antigen remains unidentified.

Clones were sequenced by immunoSEQ multiplex PCR, and TCRdb holds only the in-frame ones, with some missing. The repertoire holds roughly 130,000 clones, about 85% seen once, with around 1.6% in the top ten. This TCR came from an adult in good health. This chain connects TRBV6-5 to TRBJ1-6, with D uncertain. The sequencing used peripheral blood, collected on day 0 of AZD1222 vaccination. The CDR3 protein is CASSYGPVLNSPLHF. For the CDR3, the DNA is TGTGCCAGCAGTTACGGGCCAGTTCTTAATTCACCCCTCCACTTT.